This paragraph reports one T cell receptor (beta chain). This entry is derived from a study of siplizumab effects on memory and regulatory T cells. Produced via immunoSEQ multiplex PCR; TCRdb's table is partial and in-frame only. The repertoire holds over 70,000 clones, approximately 95% seen once, with around 20% in the top ten. The CDR3 extends over 14 amino acids. Trimming pared 3 bases from V and 3 bases from J, leaving 11 bases between. Germline CDR1 and CDR2: LNHDA and SQIVND (reference sequence). This TCR was recovered from a human donor in good health. The chain employs TRBV19 and TRBJ1-2, with D hard to call. Sequencing used CD8+ T cells sorted from blood. The CDR3 DNA reads as TGTGCCAGTAGTATTCAAGGAAGGGACTATGGCTACACCTTC. Protein: CASSIQGRDYGYTF. The entire variable domain, with the rest obtained from reference TRBV19 and TRBJ1-2, is as follows: DGGITQSPKYLFRKEGQNVTLSCEQNLNHDAMYWYRQDPGQGLRLIYYSQIVNDFQKGDIAEGYSVSREKKESFPLTVTSAQKNPTAFYLCASSIQGRDYGYTFGSGTRLTVV.